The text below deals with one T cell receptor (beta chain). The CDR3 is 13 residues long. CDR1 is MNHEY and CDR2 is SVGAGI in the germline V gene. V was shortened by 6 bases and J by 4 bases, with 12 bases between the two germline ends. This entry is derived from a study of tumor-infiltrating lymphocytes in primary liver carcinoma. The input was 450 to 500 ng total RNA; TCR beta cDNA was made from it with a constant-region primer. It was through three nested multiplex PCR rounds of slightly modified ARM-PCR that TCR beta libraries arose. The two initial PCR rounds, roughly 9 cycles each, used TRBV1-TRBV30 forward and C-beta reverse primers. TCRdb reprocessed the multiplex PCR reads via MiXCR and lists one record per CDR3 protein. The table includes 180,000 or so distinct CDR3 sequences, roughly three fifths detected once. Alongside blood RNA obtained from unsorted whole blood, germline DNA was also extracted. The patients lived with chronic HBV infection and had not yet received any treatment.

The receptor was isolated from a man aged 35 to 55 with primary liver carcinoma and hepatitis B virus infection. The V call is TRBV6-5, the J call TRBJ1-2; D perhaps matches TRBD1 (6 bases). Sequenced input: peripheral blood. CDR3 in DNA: TGTGCCAGCAGCCGGACAGAGGGCTATGGCTACACCTTC. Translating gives CASSRTEGYGYTF.